The 10 T cell receptor beta chains below all came from one sample that was sequenced in a study of human T cells and chemical hapten exposure. TCRdb re-called the RACE reads through MiXCR, storing one row per CDR3 protein. Among tens of thousands of distinct CDR3 sequences listed, approximately 3.3% were seen once. Sample time point: patch test 2, 6 weeks after DPC sensitization. The treatment is: therapeutic diphenylcyclopropenone sensitization with weekly scalp DPC. Source: whole blood, taken in connection with sensitization to the hapten diphenylcyclopropenone (DPC). The receptors derive from a man aged 35 to 55 with alopecia areata. Some clones in this sample may be carry-over from other donors' samples.

In this sample, this clonotype turned up many times. V and J are TRBV2 and TRBJ2-7; D not certain. The CDR3 loop spans 16 amino acids. Germline CDR1 is SNHLY and CDR2 is FYNNEI. Deletions cut 1 base from V and 3 bases from J, with 16 bases between. The CDR3, as DNA: TGTGCCAGCAGTGAAGGGTCCCCAATTGCGAACTACGAGCAGTACTTC. Its translation is CASSEGSPIANYEQYF.

In this sample, this clonotype is medium-sized. The chain employs TRBV12-3 or TRBV12-4 and TRBJ1-1; D is unclear. Between the trimmed V and J ends, which lost 1 base and 1 base, there was a span of 4 bases. The CDR3 runs 13 residues. CDR3 in amino acids: CASSLGQNTEAFF. CDR3 DNA: TGTGCCAGCAGTTTAGGTCAGAACACTGAAGCTTTCTTT.

The J gene is TRBJ1-5, the V gene TRBV3-1, with D perhaps TRBD1 (6 bases). From germline, CDR1 is LGHDT and CDR2 YNNKEL (reference sequence). The length of the CDR3 is 14 residues. The ends were cut back, 2 bases at V and 6 bases at J, with 11 bases in the middle. The CDR3 DNA follows: TGTGCCAGCAGCCAACGAGGGGGGACTCAGCCCCAGCATTTT. Translation gives CASSQRGGTQPQHF.

This clonotype was detected ten times or more. The CDR3 nucleotides are TGTGCCACCAGTGGTATTTTTGGGGTTGAGCAGTTCTTC. This sequence encodes CATSGIFGVEQFF. The rearrangement joins TRBV24-1 to TRBJ2-1; the D is unclear. Germline V gives CDR1 KGHDR, CDR2 SFDVKD. The CDR3 is 13 residues long. The ends were cut back, 5 bases at V and 9 bases at J, with 13 bases in the middle.

The sample holds many counts of this clonotype. The rearrangement uses TRBV20-1 and TRBJ2-1; 9 nucleotides agree with TRBD1. Germline loops: CDR1 DFQATT, CDR2 SNEGSKA (reference sequence). The CDR3 length is 14 residues. The trim removed 3 bases at V and 8 bases at J, leaving 8 bases unmatched. The CDR3 nucleotides read TGCAGTGCTAGTCGGACAGGGGTGGAGGATGAGCAGTTCTTC. It translates to CSASRTGVEDEQFF.

This clonotype was counted many times. The chain employs TRBV7-2 and TRBJ2-3, with TRBD1 matching over 12 bases. V dropped 5 bases and J dropped 2; count of bases not matched to a gene: 5. Germline lookup yields CDR1 SGHTA and CDR2 FQGNSA. CDR3 length equals 16 residues. In nucleotides, the CDR3 is TGTGCCAGCAGCCCGGGGACAGGGGGCTTCACAGATACGCAGTATTTT. Amino acids: CASSPGTGGFTDTQYF.

This clonotype was recorded many times. V is TRBV15 and J is TRBJ2-5; 9 bases map to TRBD1. The CDR3 runs to 13 residues. Looked up from germline, CDR1 is LNHNV and CDR2 is YYDKDF (reference sequence). With V trimmed by 9 bases and J by 3 bases, 5 bases remained unmatched. CDR3 DNA: TGTGCCACTACACAGGGGGCGGAAGAGACCCAGTACTTC. Translating it yields CATTQGAEETQYF.

This clonotype came up many times. V is TRBV5-1 and J is TRBJ2-1, with 12 positions matching TRBD2. CDR3 length: 12 residues. The V and J ends lost 2 bases and 14 bases, in that order; junction bases with no gene match: 2. Germline V gives CDR1 SGHRS, CDR2 YFSETQ. Here the CDR3 reads CASSLSSGREFF. The CDR3 DNA is TGCGCCAGCAGCTTATCTAGCGGGAGGGAGTTCTTC. Full variable domain (missing parts from reference TRBV5-1 and TRBJ2-1): KAGVTQTPRYLIKTRGQQVTLSCSPISGHRSVSWYQQTPGQGLQFLFEYFSETQRNKGNFPGRFSGRQFSNSRSEMNVSTLELGDSALYLCASSLSSGREFFGPGTRLTVL.

This clonotype has ten or more counts. The chain links TRBV20-1 to TRBJ2-5; 7 bases match TRBD1. Looked up from germline, CDR1 is DFQATT and CDR2 is SNEGSKA (reference sequence). V was pared by 6 bases and J by 0 bases, with 4 bases of the junction left unmatched. The CDR3 covers 13 residues. Here the CDR3 DNA reads TGCAGTGCCGAGGACAGGAACCAAGAGACCCAGTACTTC. Translation gives CSAEDRNQETQYF.

This clonotype has ten or more counts. The gene calls are TRBV12-3 or TRBV12-4 and TRBJ2-4; 10 bases match TRBD2. The V gene end was trimmed by 1 base and the J gene end by 4 bases; junction bases not matched to a gene: 4. The CDR3 has 16 residues. For the CDR3, the DNA is TGTGCCAGCAGTTTAGGAGGTAGCGGGGGGAAAAACATTCAGTACTTC. Protein sequence: CASSLGGSGGKNIQYF.